A single T cell receptor (beta chain) is shown here with its context. Its antigen is as yet unknown. This specimen belongs to a study of beta chain features in type 1 diabetes. Study findings and constraints: Moderate but significant shortening of TCRB CDR3s was recorded in all four CD4+ subsets from Type 1 diabetes patients.

CDR3 length: 14 amino acids. Germline CDR1 is LGHNA and CDR2 is YNFKEQ. The junction had 6 bases not matched to a gene; V was cut back by 4 bases and J by 6 bases. Investigators reverse transcribed all isolated RNA, so they sequenced expressed TCRB transcripts. Profiled with immunoSEQ multiplex PCR; TCRdb holds only in-frame clones, not every one. The table records 300,000 to 350,000 clones, around a fifth of them present only once. Sample: naive CD4+ T cells from blood. The gene calls are TRBV4-2 and TRBJ2-3; the match to TRBD2 covers 8 bases. The receptor was isolated from a woman under 30 in good health. This CDR3 reads CASSRSGRGDTQYF. For the CDR3, the DNA is TGTGCCAGCAGCCGAAGCGGGAGAGGCGATACGCAGTATTTT.